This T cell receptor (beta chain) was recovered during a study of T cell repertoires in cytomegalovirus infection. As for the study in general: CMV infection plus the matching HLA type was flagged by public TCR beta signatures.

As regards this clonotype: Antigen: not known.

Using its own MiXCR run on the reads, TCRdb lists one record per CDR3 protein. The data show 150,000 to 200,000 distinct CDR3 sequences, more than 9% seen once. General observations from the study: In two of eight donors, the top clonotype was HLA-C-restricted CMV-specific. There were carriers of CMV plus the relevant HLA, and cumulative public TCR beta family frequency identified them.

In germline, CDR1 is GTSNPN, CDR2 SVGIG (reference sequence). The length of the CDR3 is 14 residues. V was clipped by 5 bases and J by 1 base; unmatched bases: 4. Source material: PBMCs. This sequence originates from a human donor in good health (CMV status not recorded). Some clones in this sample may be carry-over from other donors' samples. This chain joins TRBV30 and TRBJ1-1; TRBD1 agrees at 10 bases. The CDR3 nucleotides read TGTGCCTGGGCCCGGGACAGGGGGAACACTGAAGCTTTCTTT. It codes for CAWARDRGNTEAFF.